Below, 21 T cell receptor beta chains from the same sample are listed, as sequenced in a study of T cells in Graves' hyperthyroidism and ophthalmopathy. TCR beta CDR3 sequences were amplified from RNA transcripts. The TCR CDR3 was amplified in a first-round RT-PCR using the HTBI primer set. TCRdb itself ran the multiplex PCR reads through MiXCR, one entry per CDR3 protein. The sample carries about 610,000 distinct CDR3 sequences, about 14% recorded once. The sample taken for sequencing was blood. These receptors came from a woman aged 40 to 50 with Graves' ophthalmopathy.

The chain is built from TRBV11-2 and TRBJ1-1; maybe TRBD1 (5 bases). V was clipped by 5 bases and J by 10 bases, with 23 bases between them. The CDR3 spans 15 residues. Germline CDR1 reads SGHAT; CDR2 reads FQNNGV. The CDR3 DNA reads TGTGCCAGCAGCACCCTGAGTTTGGGGGACTTAACAGCTTTCTTT. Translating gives CASSTLSLGDLTAFF.

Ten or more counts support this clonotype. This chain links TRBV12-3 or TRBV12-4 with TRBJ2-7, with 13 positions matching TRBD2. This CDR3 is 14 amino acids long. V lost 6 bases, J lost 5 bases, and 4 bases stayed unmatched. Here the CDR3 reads CASRGGTSGNEQYF. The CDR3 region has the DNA TGTGCCAGCAGGGGGGGGACTAGCGGGAACGAGCAGTACTTC.

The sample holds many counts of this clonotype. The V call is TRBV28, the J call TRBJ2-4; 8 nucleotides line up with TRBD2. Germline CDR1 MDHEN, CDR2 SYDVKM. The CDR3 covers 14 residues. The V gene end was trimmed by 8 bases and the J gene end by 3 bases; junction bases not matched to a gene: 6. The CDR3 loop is CASQERENKNIQYF. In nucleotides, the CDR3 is TGTGCCAGCCAAGAGCGGGAGAACAAAAACATTCAGTACTTC.

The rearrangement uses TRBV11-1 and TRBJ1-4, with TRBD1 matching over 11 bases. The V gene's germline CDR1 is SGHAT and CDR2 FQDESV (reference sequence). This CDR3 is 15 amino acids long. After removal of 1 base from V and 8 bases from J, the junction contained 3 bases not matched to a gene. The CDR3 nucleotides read TGTGCCAGCAGCTTAGGGACAGGGGGCGCCGAAAAACTGTTTTTT. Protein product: CASSLGTGGAEKLFF.

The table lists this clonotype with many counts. The CDR3 sequence is CASSLWRAGVDETQYF. The DNA for the CDR3 is TGTGCCAGCAGTTTATGGAGAGCGGGAGTAGATGAGACCCAGTACTTC. The chain employs TRBV28 and TRBJ2-5; TRBD2 aligns across 8 bases. CDR1 and CDR2 (germline): MDHEN, SYDVKM. J was trimmed by 5 bases and V by 0 bases; bases with no gene match: 8. The CDR3 extends over 16 amino acids.

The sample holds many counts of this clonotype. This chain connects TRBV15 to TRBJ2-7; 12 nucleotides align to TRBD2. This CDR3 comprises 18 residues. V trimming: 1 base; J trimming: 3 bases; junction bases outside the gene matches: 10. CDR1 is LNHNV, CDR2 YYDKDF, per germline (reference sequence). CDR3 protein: CATSRGLAGGTQSYEQYF. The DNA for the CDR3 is TGTGCCACCAGCAGAGGTCTAGCGGGAGGGACCCAAAGCTACGAGCAGTACTTC.

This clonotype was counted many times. The DNA of the CDR3 is TGCAGTGCTAAGGGGGTTACTGAAGCTTTCTTT. Amino acids: CSAKGVTEAFF. J is TRBJ1-1 and V is TRBV20-1; TRBD1 is a possible D gene (6 bases). CDR3 length equals 11 residues. Germline V gene lookup returns CDR1 DFQATT and CDR2 SNEGSKA (reference sequence). The ends were cut back, 4 bases at V and 5 bases at J, with 8 bases in the middle.

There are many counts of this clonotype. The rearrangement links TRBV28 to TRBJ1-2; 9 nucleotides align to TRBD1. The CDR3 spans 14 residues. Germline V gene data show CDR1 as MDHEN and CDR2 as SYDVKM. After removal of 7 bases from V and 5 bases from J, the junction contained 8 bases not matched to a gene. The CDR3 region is CASTPPDRGYGYTF. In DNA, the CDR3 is TGTGCCAGCACCCCCCCCGACAGGGGGTATGGCTACACCTTC.

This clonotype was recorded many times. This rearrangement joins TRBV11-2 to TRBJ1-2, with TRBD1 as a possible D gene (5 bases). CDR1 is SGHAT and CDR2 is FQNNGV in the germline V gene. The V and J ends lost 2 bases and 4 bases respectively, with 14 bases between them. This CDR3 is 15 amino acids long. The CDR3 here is CASSLSGGVGYGYTF. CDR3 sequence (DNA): TGTGCCAGCAGCTTAAGTGGAGGGGTTGGCTATGGCTACACCTTC.

CDR3 sequence (DNA): TGTGCCAGCAGTTCACCGGGACTAGCTAACGAGCAGTACTTC. Residues: CASSSPGLANEQYF. The V and J genes are TRBV6-2 or TRBV6-3 and TRBJ2-7; TRBD2 aligns across 9 bases. V shed 4 bases and J 5 bases; nucleotides not matched to a gene: 6. Germline CDR1 MNHEY, CDR2 SVGEGT. There are 14 residues in the CDR3.

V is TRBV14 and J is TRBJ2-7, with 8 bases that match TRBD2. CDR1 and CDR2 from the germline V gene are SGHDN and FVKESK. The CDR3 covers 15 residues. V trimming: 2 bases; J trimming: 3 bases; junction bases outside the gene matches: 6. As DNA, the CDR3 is TGTGCCAGCAGCCAAAGGACTAGCAGTTTCTACGAGCAGTACTTC. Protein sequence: CASSQRTSSFYEQYF.

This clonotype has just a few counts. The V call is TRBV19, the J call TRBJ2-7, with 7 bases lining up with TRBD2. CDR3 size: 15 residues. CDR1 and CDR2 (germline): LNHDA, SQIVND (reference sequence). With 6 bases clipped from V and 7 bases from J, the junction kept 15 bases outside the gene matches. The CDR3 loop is CASSLTGTTPQEQYF. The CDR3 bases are TGTGCCAGTAGCCTGACCGGGACTACCCCTCAAGAGCAGTACTTC.

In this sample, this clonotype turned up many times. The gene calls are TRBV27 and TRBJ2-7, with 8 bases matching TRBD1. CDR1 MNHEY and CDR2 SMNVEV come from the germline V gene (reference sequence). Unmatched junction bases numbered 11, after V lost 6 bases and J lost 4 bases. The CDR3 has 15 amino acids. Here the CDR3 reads CASSLKKDRVYEQYF. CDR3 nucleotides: TGTGCCAGCAGCCTCAAGAAGGACAGGGTGTACGAGCAGTACTTC.

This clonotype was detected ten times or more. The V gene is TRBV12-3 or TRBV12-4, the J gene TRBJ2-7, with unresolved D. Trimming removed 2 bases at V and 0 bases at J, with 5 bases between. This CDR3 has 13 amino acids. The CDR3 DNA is TGTGCCAGCAGTTTAACGATCTCCTACGAGCAGTACTTC. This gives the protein CASSLTISYEQYF.

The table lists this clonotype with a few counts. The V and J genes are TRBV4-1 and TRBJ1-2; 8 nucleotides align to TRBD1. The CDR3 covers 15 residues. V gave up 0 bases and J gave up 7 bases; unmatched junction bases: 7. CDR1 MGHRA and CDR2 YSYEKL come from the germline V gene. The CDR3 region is CASSQEGRGQVGYTF. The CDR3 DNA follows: TGCGCCAGCAGCCAAGAGGGCAGGGGGCAAGTTGGCTACACCTTC.

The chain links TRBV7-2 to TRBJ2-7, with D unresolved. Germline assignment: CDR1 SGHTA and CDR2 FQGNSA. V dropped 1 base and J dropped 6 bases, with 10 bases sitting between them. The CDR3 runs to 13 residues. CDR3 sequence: CASSLEESREQYF. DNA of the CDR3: TGTGCCAGCAGCTTAGAAGAGTCCCGCGAGCAGTACTTC.

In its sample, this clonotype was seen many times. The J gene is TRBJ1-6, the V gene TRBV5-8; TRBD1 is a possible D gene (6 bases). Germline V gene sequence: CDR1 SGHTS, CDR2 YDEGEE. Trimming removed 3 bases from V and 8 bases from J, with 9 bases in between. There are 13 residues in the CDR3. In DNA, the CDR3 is TGTGCCAGCAGCTCAGAGGGGGATTCACCCCTCCACTTT. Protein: CASSSEGDSPLHF.

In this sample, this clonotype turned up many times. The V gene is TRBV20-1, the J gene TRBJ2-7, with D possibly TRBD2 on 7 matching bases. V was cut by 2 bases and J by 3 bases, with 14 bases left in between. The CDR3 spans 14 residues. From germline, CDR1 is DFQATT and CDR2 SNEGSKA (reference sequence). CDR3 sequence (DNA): TGCAGTGCTAGAAAGGGGGGGGCAAGCTACGAGCAGTACTTC. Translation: CSARKGGASYEQYF.

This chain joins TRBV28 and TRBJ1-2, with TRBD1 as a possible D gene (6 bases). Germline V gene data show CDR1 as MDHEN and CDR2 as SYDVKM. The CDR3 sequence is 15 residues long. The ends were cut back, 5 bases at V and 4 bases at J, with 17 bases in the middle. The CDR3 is CASSGAGGGSYGYTF. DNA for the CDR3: TGTGCCAGCAGTGGGGCCGGGGGCGGCAGCTATGGCTACACCTTC.

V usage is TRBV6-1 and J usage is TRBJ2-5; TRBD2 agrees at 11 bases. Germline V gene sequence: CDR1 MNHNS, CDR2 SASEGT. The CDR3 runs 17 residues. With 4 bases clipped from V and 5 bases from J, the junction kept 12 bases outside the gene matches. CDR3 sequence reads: CASSGVVAGGPKETQYF. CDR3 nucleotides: TGTGCCAGCAGTGGAGTTGTAGCGGGGGGGCCGAAGGAGACCCAGTACTTC.

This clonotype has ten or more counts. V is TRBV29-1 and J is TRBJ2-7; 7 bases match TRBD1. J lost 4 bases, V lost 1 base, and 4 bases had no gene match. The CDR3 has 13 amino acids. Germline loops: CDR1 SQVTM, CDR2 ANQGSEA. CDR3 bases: TGCAGCGTTGAAGTCGCAGGGGGTTACGAGCAGTACTTC. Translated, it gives CSVEVAGGYEQYF.